In its sample, the clone carrying this TCR beta chain was seen a few times. Its cognate antigen is unknown. The sample is drawn from a study of T cells after yellow fever vaccination. Synthesis of TCR cDNA relied on 5'RACE template switching, which attached a universal primer site and UMIs. Via MiXCR, TCRdb re-called the 5' RACE reads, giving one row per CDR3 protein. Among 300,000 to 350,000 distinct CDR3 sequences listed, over 3.5% were seen once. Study-wide points: Post-booster repertoires again held most primary-vaccination clones (about 96% CD4, roughly 90% CD8).

J lost 7 bases, V lost 4 bases, and 9 bases had no gene match. The CDR3 is 15 residues long. The germline gives CDR1 SGHTA, CDR2 FQGNSA. Here the sequenced sample was PBMCs, taken 15 days after the yellow fever booster vaccination. The origin of this receptor is a man younger than 35 who received the YFV17D yellow fever vaccine. The chain carries TRBV7-2 and TRBJ2-1, with 8 bases matching TRBD1. CDR3 nucleotides: TGTGCCAGCAGCTCCCGGACAGGGAGTCGGAATGAGCAGTTCTTC. It translates to CASSSRTGSRNEQFF.